The rows below give T cell receptor beta chains drawn from one sample of a study of blood T cell repertoires in COVID-19. Clones were read by immunoSEQ multiplex PCR, and TCRdb kept only the in-frame ones, dropping some. The sample includes about 110,000 clones, 80% of them seen just once. Sequencing was done on a sample of peripheral blood. The receptors shown here come from a human donor in a cohort sampled during active or convalescent COVID-19. Both conserved end residues are part of each CDR3. Fields, in order: D gene, clone size, J gene, V gene, CDR3 protein. The D gene is left open where the match is weak. Not all rows give a size; the values are once, few, many and, for expanded clones, a class.

D: TRBD1
size: NA
J: TRBJ2-1
V: TRBV6-6
CDR3: CASSSLRDRGNEQFF

D: TRBD1
size: NA
J: TRBJ2-2
V: TRBV19
CDR3: CASSPGTGTNTGELFF

D: NA
size: NA
J: TRBJ2-7
V: TRBV11-3
CDR3: CASSLGSRSYEQYF

D: NA
size: NA
J: TRBJ2-5
V: TRBV19
CDR3: CASSIVGRGETQYF

D: TRBD1
size: NA
J: TRBJ1-2
V: TRBV7-2
CDR3: CASSTRTGGRSGYTF

D: TRBD1
size: NA
J: TRBJ1-4
V: TRBV11-2
CDR3: CASSSTGGGQDEKLFF

D: TRBD2
size: NA
J: TRBJ2-5
V: TRBV7-2
CDR3: CASSLVGAGVRETQYF

D: TRBD1
size: NA
J: TRBJ1-1
V: TRBV27
CDR3: CASSLTGTGRRVF

D: TRBD1
size: NA
J: TRBJ1-5
V: TRBV5-5
CDR3: CASSPQTGSNQPQHF

D: NA
size: NA
J: TRBJ2-1
V: TRBV7-9
CDR3: CASSLRTASYNEQFF

D: NA
size: NA
J: TRBJ1-6
V: TRBV18
CDR3: CASSPAGDSPLHF

D: TRBD1
size: NA
J: TRBJ2-2
V: TRBV4-1
CDR3: CASSPGVWFRQGVRGTGELFF

D: TRBD1
size: NA
J: TRBJ2-7
V: TRBV3-1/TRBV3-2
CDR3: CASSQRGGQGHEQYF

D: NA
size: once
J: TRBJ1-5
V: TRBV6-2/TRBV6-3
CDR3: CASSYGPRSGTGQPQHF

D: NA
size: NA
J: TRBJ2-1
V: TRBV28
CDR3: CASSSSGTTYNEQFF

D: TRBD2
size: NA
J: TRBJ2-7
V: TRBV12-3/TRBV12-4
CDR3: CASSGGPRLEQYF

D: TRBD2
size: NA
J: TRBJ2-2
V: TRBV27
CDR3: CASSLRGAGELFF